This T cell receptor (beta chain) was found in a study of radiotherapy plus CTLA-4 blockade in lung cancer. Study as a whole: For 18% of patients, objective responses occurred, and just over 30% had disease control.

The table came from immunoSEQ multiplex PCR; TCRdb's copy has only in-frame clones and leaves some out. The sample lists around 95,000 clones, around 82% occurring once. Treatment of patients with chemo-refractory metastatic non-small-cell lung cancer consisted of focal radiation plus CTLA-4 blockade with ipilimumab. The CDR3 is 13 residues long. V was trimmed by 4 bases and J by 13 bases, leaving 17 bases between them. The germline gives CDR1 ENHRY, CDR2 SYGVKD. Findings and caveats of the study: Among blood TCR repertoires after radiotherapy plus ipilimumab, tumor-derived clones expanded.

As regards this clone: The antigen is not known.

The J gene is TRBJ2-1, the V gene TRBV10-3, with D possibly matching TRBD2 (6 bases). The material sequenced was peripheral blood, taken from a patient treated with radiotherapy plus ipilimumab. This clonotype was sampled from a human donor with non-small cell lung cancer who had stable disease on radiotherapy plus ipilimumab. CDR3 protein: CAISAGGESVQFF. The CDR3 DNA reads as TGTGCCATCAGTGCCGGAGGGGAATCTGTTCAGTTCTTC.